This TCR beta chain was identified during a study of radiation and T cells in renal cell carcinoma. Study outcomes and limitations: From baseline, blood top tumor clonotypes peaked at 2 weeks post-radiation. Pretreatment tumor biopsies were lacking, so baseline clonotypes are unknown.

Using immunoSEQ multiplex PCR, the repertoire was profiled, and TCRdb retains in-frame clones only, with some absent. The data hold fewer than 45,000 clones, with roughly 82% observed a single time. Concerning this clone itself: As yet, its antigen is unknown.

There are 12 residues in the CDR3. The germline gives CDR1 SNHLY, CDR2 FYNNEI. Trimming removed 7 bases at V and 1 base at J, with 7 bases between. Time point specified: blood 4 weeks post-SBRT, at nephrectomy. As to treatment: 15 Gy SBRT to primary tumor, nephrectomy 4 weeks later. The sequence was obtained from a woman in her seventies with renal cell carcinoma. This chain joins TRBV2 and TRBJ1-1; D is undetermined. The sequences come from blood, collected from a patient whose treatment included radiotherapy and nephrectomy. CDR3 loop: CASTPGNTEAFF. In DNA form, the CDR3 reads TGTGCCAGCACCCCTGGGAACACTGAAGCTTTCTTT.